This T cell receptor beta chain was recorded in a study of tumor and adjacent non-tumor tissue in lung cancer. Background on the study: Each sample yielded 4 million to 4.5 million productive TCRbeta reads on average.

Study-wide points: Shorter survival was associated with higher TCR diversity in tumors.

In this sample, this clonotype turned up many times. Its matching antigen is unknown. Germline loops: CDR1 MNHEY, CDR2 SVGAGI. Germline trimming cut 5 bases from V and 2 bases from J; bases unmatched to any gene: 1. The CDR3 extends over 14 amino acids. The library came from three nested PCR rounds adapted from ARM-PCR protocols. One entry per CDR3 protein results from TCRdb running MiXCR on the multiplex PCR reads. The data hold some 80,000 distinct CDR3 sequences, with 65% to 80% observed a single time. No cell sorting was done before RNA was extracted from the tissue. More than 3 cm separated this lung sample from the edge of the tumor. Newly diagnosed lung cancer patients had thoracic surgery in China, August–late 2014, without prior chemotherapy.

This sequence originates from a woman aged 50 to 65 with non-small cell lung cancer. The material sequenced was distant non-tumor lung tissue. This chain uses TRBV6-5 with TRBJ2-5, with 11 bases identical to TRBD1. The CDR3 protein is CASSRDRGQETQYF. The CDR3 coding sequence is TGTGCCAGCAGTAGGGACAGGGGGCAAGAGACCCAGTACTTC.